This entry lists 3 T cell receptor beta chains sequenced from one sample in a study of CD8+ T cells in alopecia areata. As the sequencing template, cDNA was produced by extracting RNA and reverse transcribing it. This table comes from immunoSEQ multiplex PCR, and its TCRdb copy is limited to in-frame clones, with some not included. Altogether about 180,000 clones are present, about half being singletons, with the ten largest covering roughly a tenth. The treatment: oral pan-JAK inhibitor, 5-10 mg twice daily. The source was CD8+ T cells sorted from blood, collected at roughly week 52, from a patient treated with tofacitinib. The receptors shown here come from a human donor with alopecia areata.

This clone was found a few times. The J gene is TRBJ2-2, the V gene TRBV4-1; 8 positions match TRBD2. The CDR3 spans 18 residues. Germline trimming cut 1 base from V and 5 bases from J; bases unmatched to any gene: 12. The germline CDR1 and CDR2 sequences are MGHRA and YSYEKL. CDR3 in DNA: TGCGCCAGCAGCCAAGGAACCCGGGGGGGCCGATGGACCGGGGAGCTGTTTTTT. Amino acid sequence: CASSQGTRGGRWTGELFF.

The rearrangement links TRBV5-1 to TRBJ2-7, with TRBD2 matching 10 bases. Germline V gene data show CDR1 as SGHRS and CDR2 as YFSETQ. The CDR3 length is 14 residues. V gave up 4 bases and J gave up 5 bases; unmatched junction bases: 6. In nucleotides, the CDR3 is TGCGCCAGCAGCCCGGGACTAGCGAACAACGAGCAGTACTTC. Amino acid sequence: CASSPGLANNEQYF.

The rearrangement links TRBV27 to TRBJ1-1; TRBD1 matches at 8 bases. The CDR3 has 14 amino acids. The ends lost 3 bases at V and 3 bases at J; junction bases unmatched: 3. Per germline, CDR1 MNHEY and CDR2 SMNVEV (reference sequence). The CDR3 sequence: CASSFSRGHTEAFF. For the CDR3, the DNA is TGTGCCAGCAGTTTTTCCAGGGGGCACACTGAAGCTTTCTTT.